This TCR beta chain was retrieved from a study of CD8 T cells in ankylosing spondylitis. Whole-study results and caveats: Researchers report that disease-linked clones proved CD8+ and relatively rare in peripheral blood. Characteristic, it appeared, of ankylosing spondylitis blood was a TCR beta motif of roughly 8 highly homologous variants. In synovial fluid and blood from reactive arthritis, some motif variants were previously reported.

This clonotype was counted at least ten times. Its specificity is unknown. This CDR3 spans 14 amino acids. V lost 1 base, J lost 6 bases, and 3 bases stayed unmatched. CDR1 SGHAT and CDR2 FQNNGV come from the germline V gene. Using its own MiXCR run on the 5' RACE reads, TCRdb lists one record per CDR3 protein. The sample includes 200,000 or so distinct CDR3 sequences, 15% to 20% of them seen just once. This clonotype was sampled from a male donor under 30 with ankylosing spondylitis or in good health (not recorded which). The chain couples TRBV11-2 to TRBJ2-1, with 7 bases that match TRBD2. The sequenced sample was blood, either unsorted or a sorted T cell fraction (not recorded which). The CDR3 here is CASSLASGLNEQFF. DNA of the CDR3: TGTGCCAGCAGCTTAGCTAGCGGTCTCAATGAGCAGTTCTTC.